This T cell receptor beta chain was recovered during a study of T cell repertoires in cytomegalovirus infection. Study-wide context: Public TCR beta signature analysis indicated the presence of both CMV infection and matching HLA type.

As to this clonotype: Its antigen is unknown.

Each CDR3 protein is one row after TCRdb ran MiXCR on the reads. The top ten clones hold approximately 13% of a sample with about 530,000 distinct CDR3 sequences, more than 20% of them seen once. General study points: Dominating the ex vivo response were HLA-C-restricted CMV-specific TCR beta clonotypes.

This sequence was found in a human donor in good health (CMV status not recorded). Some clones in this sample may be carry-over from other donors' samples. The sequenced sample consisted of PBMCs.

The CDR3 DNA sequence: TGTGCCAGCAGCCAAGATCTTACAGTAATATACGAGCAGTACTTC. It encodes CASSQDLTVIYEQYF. V usage is TRBV3-1 and J usage is TRBJ2-7; D unclear. Germline CDR1 is LGHDT and CDR2 is YNNKEL (reference sequence). Trimming cost V 0 bases and J 4 bases, with 13 bases left between them. CDR3 length: 15 residues.